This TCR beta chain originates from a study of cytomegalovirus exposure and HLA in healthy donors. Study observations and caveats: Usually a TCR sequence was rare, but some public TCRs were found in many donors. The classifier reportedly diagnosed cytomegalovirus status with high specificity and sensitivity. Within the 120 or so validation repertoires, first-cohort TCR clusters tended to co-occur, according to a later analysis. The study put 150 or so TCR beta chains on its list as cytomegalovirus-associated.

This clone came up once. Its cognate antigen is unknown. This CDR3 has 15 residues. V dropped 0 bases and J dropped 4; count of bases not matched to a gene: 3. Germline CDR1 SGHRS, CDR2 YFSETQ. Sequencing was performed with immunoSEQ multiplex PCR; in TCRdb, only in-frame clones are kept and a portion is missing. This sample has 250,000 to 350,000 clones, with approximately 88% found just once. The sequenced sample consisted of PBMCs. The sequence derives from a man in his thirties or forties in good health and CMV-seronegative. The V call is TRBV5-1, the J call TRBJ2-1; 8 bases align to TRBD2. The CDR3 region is CASSLGRGVYNEQFF. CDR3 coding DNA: TGCGCCAGCAGCTTGGGGCGGGGGGTGTACAATGAGCAGTTCTTC.